This T cell receptor beta chain was recovered during a study of tumor-infiltrating lymphocytes in primary liver carcinoma. From approximately 20-30 mg of unsorted bulk tissue, DNA and RNA were co-extracted together. Germline assignment: CDR1 MGHRA and CDR2 YSYEKL. The CDR3 spans 16 residues. Regarding this clonotype: Sequence at one end of the junction differs from germline and may be a read error.

TCR beta cDNA came from roughly 550 ng total RNA, primed with a constant-region primer. For TCR beta, libraries were produced by three nested multiplex PCR rounds using slightly modified ARM-PCR. In the first two PCR rounds, TRBV1-TRBV30 forward primers were paired with a C-beta reverse primer, and each round lasted roughly 9 cycles. TCRdb re-called the multiplex PCR reads with MiXCR, one entry per CDR3 protein. The sample holds around 37,000 distinct CDR3 sequences; more than 60% are singletons and the top ten take around two fifths. The chain is built from TRBV4-1 and TRBJ1-1; D perhaps matches TRBD1 (6 bases). Input material: tumor-adjacent normal liver tissue. The TCR was taken from a middle-aged man with primary liver carcinoma and hepatitis B virus infection. This CDR3 reads CASSLGAGAQNTEAFF. The DNA for the CDR3 is TGCGCCAGCAGCCTCGGGGCAGGGGCCCAGAACACTGAGGCTTTCTTT.